The 16 T cell receptor beta chains in this list originate from one sample, sequenced in a study of T cell repertoires in cytomegalovirus infection (dated by TCRdb to the late 2010s). Reading the label with the study, this specimen's treatment or condition is: in vitro stimulation with specific CMV peptide epitopes to enrich CMV-specific T cells. Their antigen targets remain unknown. Sequencing used an Illumina HiSeq 1500. In-frame beta chains were kept once TCRdb had trimmed the public reads at Q25 with fastp and called clones with MiXCR. Here each entry gathers all rows of one CDR3 protein and keeps the most common genes and DNA. A total of about 500,000 distinct CDR3 sequences appear in this sample, around a third of them only once. 17% of the sample is taken by the ten largest. Sequenced material: cultured PBMCs, taken from culture after CMV antigen stimulation. The receptors were sampled from a human donor in good health (CMV status not recorded). Some clones in this sample may be carry-over from other donors' samples.

This clonotype was found a few times. The CDR3 here is CASSIEGTNYGYTF. The CDR3 nucleotides read TGTGCCAGTAGTATCGAAGGGACCAACTATGGCTACACCTTC. The chain links TRBV19 to TRBJ1-2; a weak D match, TRBD1 (5 bases). Trimming removed 3 bases at V and 2 bases at J, with 10 bases between. This CDR3 comprises 14 residues. The germline CDR1 and CDR2 sequences are LNHDA and SQIVND (reference sequence).

This clonotype was found many times. This chain links TRBV7-2 with TRBJ1-2, with 10 bases identical to TRBD1. Germline V gene lookup returns CDR1 SGHTA and CDR2 FQGNSA. V shed 1 base and J 7 bases; nucleotides not matched to a gene: 6. The CDR3 extends over 15 amino acids. The CDR3 is CASSLGGQGGSGYTF. CDR3 nucleotide sequence: TGTGCCAGCAGCTTAGGCGGACAGGGGGGGAGTGGCTACACCTTC.

The chain combines TRBV6-5 with TRBJ2-7; no definite D call. Per the germline V gene, CDR1 is MNHEY and CDR2 is SVGAGI. The CDR3 has 17 residues. V dropped 0 bases and J dropped 3 bases, with 18 bases sitting between them. The DNA of the CDR3 is TGTGCCAGCAGTTACTCACCCCCCGAGTCGGTCCTCTACGAGCAGTACTTC. This translates into CASSYSPPESVLYEQYF.

In this sample, this clonotype turned up a few times. The V gene is TRBV7-9, the J gene TRBJ2-1, with no clear D. From germline, CDR1 is SEHNR and CDR2 FQNEAQ (reference sequence). Between the trimmed V and J ends, which lost 7 bases and 5 bases, there was a span of 9 bases. The length of the CDR3 is 12 residues. The CDR3 DNA reads TGTGCCAGCACCTCGTATGACAATGAGCAGTTCTTC. Amino acids: CASTSYDNEQFF. The full variable domain, in which reference TRBV7-9 and TRBJ2-1 provide the parts outside the CDR3, is DTGVSQNPRHKITKRGQNVTFRCDPISEHNRLYWYRQTLGQGPEFLTYFQNEAQLEKSRLLSDRFSAERPKGSFSTLEIQRTEQGDSAMYLCASTSYDNEQFFGPGTRLTVL.

This chain links TRBV10-3 with TRBJ2-7; D is perhaps TRBD2 (7 bases). The CDR3 has 13 amino acids. Between the trimmed V and J ends, which lost 10 bases and 7 bases, there was a span of 20 bases. Germline CDR1 ENHRY, CDR2 SYGVKD. CDR3 DNA sequence: TGTGCCACCCGAGGGGGGGGACCTGGGGAGCAGTACTTC. Its translation: CATRGGGPGEQYF.

This clonotype has just a few counts. The chain uses TRBV7-6 and TRBJ1-2; 9 bases are shared with TRBD1. The CDR3 has 16 residues. From germline, CDR1 is SGHVS and CDR2 FNYEAQ. J lost 6 bases, V lost 5 bases, and 13 bases had no gene match. CDR3 loop: CASSPRDRAHDDGYTF. The CDR3 nucleotides read TGTGCCAGCAGCCCCCGGGACAGGGCACACGACGATGGCTACACCTTC.

This chain uses TRBV29-1 with TRBJ2-3, with D perhaps matching TRBD1 or TRBD2 (5 bases each). Trimming left V 3 bases short and J 6 bases short, with 16 bases between. The CDR3 is 14 amino acids. The germline CDR1 and CDR2 sequences are SQVTM and ANQGSEA. The chain's CDR3 is CSVDTATWGDTQYF. The CDR3, as DNA: TGCAGCGTTGACACCGCCACATGGGGGGATACGCAGTATTTT.

The chain couples TRBV12-3 or TRBV12-4 to TRBJ1-2, with TRBD1 identical over 7 bases. Germline trimming cut 5 bases from V and 0 bases from J; bases unmatched to any gene: 3. The CDR3 extends over 14 amino acids. CDR3 nucleotide sequence: TGTGCCAGCAGTGCGACAGGGTCTAACTATGGCTACACCTTC. This encodes CASSATGSNYGYTF.

The chain carries TRBV12-3 or TRBV12-4 and TRBJ1-1; D not certain. The length of the CDR3 is 17 residues. V lost 3 bases to trimming and J lost 4 bases, with 21 bases between them. CDR3 nucleotides: TGTGCCAGCAGTTTCCTTATACGGGGTTCGGTAGGCACTGAAGCTTTCTTT. Translated: CASSFLIRGSVGTEAFF.

This clonotype was picked up a small number of times. The chain recombines TRBV11-2 with TRBJ2-1, with TRBD2 as a possible D gene (5 bases). The CDR3 has 14 amino acids. The V gene lost 0 bases and the J gene lost 7 bases, with 10 bases spanning the gap. The V gene's germline CDR1 is SGHAT and CDR2 FQNNGV. The DNA of the CDR3 is TGTGCCAGCAGCTTAGATACTAGACGGAATGAGCAGTTCTTC. It is translated as CASSLDTRRNEQFF.

This clonotype was observed a few times. The rearrangement joins TRBV29-1 to TRBJ2-1; TRBD2 aligns across 12 bases. V lost 7 bases and J lost 0; bases outside the gene matches: 13. The CDR3 is made up of 18 amino acids. The germline V gene has CDR1 SQVTM and CDR2 ANQGSEA. CDR3 sequence: CSEAKTSGRPSSYNEQFF. In DNA, the CDR3 is TGCAGCGAAGCAAAAACTAGCGGGAGGCCAAGCTCCTACAATGAGCAGTTCTTC.

This clonotype was counted between two and nine times. V gene TRBV7-9 combines with J gene TRBJ2-1, with 7 bases fitting TRBD2. The ends lost 6 bases at V and 3 bases at J; junction bases unmatched: 11. This CDR3 spans 16 amino acids. Germline V gene lookup returns CDR1 SEHNR and CDR2 FQNEAQ (reference sequence). The CDR3 loop is CASSSEGRAIYNEQFF. The CDR3 nucleotides read TGTGCCAGCAGTTCGGAGGGGAGGGCTATCTACAATGAGCAGTTCTTC.

J is TRBJ2-3 and V is TRBV19; 7 nucleotides line up with TRBD1. This CDR3 contains 16 residues. The V segment lost 7 bases and the J segment 4 bases; nucleotides outside the gene matches: 14. Germline lookup yields CDR1 LNHDA and CDR2 SQIVND (reference sequence). CDR3 sequence (DNA): TGTGCCAGTACCCCGGGACGACAGGGACAACCAGATACGCAGTATTTT. This codes for CASTPGRQGQPDTQYF.

This clonotype was detected only a few times. The genes are TRBV28 and TRBJ2-1, with 12 nucleotides matching TRBD2. The germline gives CDR1 MDHEN, CDR2 SYDVKM. V was clipped by 3 bases and J by 12 bases; unmatched bases: 9. The CDR3 length is 15 residues. The CDR3 reads CASSLVLAGGQGQFF. The CDR3 region has the DNA TGTGCCAGCAGTTTGGTCCTAGCGGGAGGGCAGGGGCAGTTCTTC.

CDR3 protein: CASSYRLAGDTGELFF. CDR3 DNA: TGTGCCAGCAGTTACAGACTAGCGGGGGACACCGGGGAGCTGTTTTTT. The chain joins TRBV6-5 to TRBJ2-2, with 12 bases fitting TRBD2. V was clipped by 2 bases and J by 3 bases; unmatched bases: 1. Germline-derived CDR1 and CDR2 are MNHEY and SVGAGI. The CDR3 covers 16 residues.

The CDR3 loop is CASSRGSTNEKLFF. Written as DNA, the CDR3 is TGTGCCAGCAGTCGAGGGTCAACTAATGAAAAACTGTTTTTT. The chain is built from TRBV28 and TRBJ1-4; the D is unclear. The CDR3 loop spans 14 amino acids. Germline V gene sequence: CDR1 MDHEN, CDR2 SYDVKM. Between the trimmed V and J ends, which lost 5 bases and 0 bases, there was a span of 7 bases.